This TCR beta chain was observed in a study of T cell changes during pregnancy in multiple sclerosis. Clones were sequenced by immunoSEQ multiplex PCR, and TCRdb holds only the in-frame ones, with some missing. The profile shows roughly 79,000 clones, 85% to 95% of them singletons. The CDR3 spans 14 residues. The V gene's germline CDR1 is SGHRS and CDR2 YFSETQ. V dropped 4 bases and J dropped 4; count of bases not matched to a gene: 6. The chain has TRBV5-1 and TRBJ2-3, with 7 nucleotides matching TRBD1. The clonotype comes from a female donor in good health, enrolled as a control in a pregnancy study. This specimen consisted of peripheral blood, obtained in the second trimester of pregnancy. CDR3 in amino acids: CASSRDRAADTQYF. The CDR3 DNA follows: TGCGCCAGCAGCCGAGACAGGGCTGCAGATACGCAGTATTTT.